A single sample gave rise to the 24 T cell receptor beta chains below, sequenced in a study of blood T cell repertoires in COVID-19. Measured with immunoSEQ multiplex PCR; TCRdb has only the in-frame clones, and not every one. The table lists some 70,000 clones, 65% to 80% of them singletons. Sequences were obtained from peripheral blood. The receptors come from a woman aged 45-60 years with acute or convalescent COVID-19.

V gene TRBV12-3 or TRBV12-4 combines with J gene TRBJ1-2; tentatively, D is TRBD1 (5 bases). The CDR3 loop spans 12 amino acids. Trimming took off 4 bases at V and 6 bases at J, with 9 bases between the two ends. Written as DNA, the CDR3 is TGTGCCAGCAGTTGGGGGGGAAATGGCTACACCTTC. Protein product: CASSWGGNGYTF.

The J gene is TRBJ2-1, the V gene TRBV7-2; 10 bases map to TRBD2. The CDR3 is 15 residues long. With 3 bases clipped from V and 10 bases from J, the junction kept 9 bases outside the gene matches. Germline values: CDR1 SGHTA, CDR2 FQGNSA. CDR3 coding DNA: TGTGCCAGCAGCTTTCGAGCGGGAGGGCCGCGCGAGCAGTTCTTC. This gives the protein CASSFRAGGPREQFF.

The V and J genes are TRBV14 and TRBJ1-1, with 8 bases lining up with TRBD1. V shed 4 bases and J 3 bases; nucleotides not matched to a gene: 4. The germline gives CDR1 SGHDN, CDR2 FVKESK. The CDR3 loop spans 14 amino acids. The DNA of the CDR3 is TGTGCCAGCAGCCCTCAGGGGGCATACACTGAAGCTTTCTTT. It codes for CASSPQGAYTEAFF.

This clone was observed a few times. The CDR3 sequence: CASSSQANTEAFF. DNA of the CDR3: TGTGCCAGCTCATCCCAGGCGAACACTGAAGCTTTCTTT. The chain carries TRBV18 and TRBJ1-1; unclear D gene. The CDR3 has 13 residues. Germline loops: CDR1 KGHSH, CDR2 LQKENI. V was shortened by 5 bases and J by 1 base, with 8 bases between the two germline ends.

The chain combines TRBV20-1 with TRBJ2-1; 7 nucleotides agree with TRBD1. The V and J ends lost 3 bases and 3 bases, in that order; junction bases with no gene match: 5. The germline V gene has CDR1 DFQATT and CDR2 SNEGSKA (reference sequence). CDR3 length equals 14 residues. The CDR3 coding sequence is TGCAGTGCTAGTGGGGCAGGGGGCTACAATGAGCAGTTCTTC. The encoded protein is CSASGAGGYNEQFF.

The rearrangement uses TRBV6-6 and TRBJ1-4; 8 bases fit TRBD1. The germline CDR1 and CDR2 sequences are MNHNY and SVGAGI (reference sequence). The CDR3 is made up of 14 amino acids. J lost 8 bases, V lost 5 bases, and 7 bases had no gene match. As DNA, the CDR3 is TGTGCCAGCAGTCCACAGGGGGAGGGGGAAAAACTGTTTTTT. Translated, it gives CASSPQGEGEKLFF.

The chain links TRBV2 to TRBJ1-2; no clear D gene. The CDR3 loop spans 11 amino acids. V lost 2 bases, J lost 5 bases, and 3 bases lay in between. CDR1 is SNHLY, CDR2 FYNNEI, per germline. The CDR3 DNA follows: TGTGCCAGCAGTGAACAGTATGGCTACACCTTC. Protein: CASSEQYGYTF.

The J gene is TRBJ2-5, the V gene TRBV25-1; TRBD1 is a possible D gene (6 bases). The CDR3 spans 14 residues. V was trimmed by 4 bases and J by 8 bases, leaving 17 bases between them. CDR1 MGHDK and CDR2 SYGVNS come from the germline V gene. CDR3 residues: CASSGLPGQGTQYF. Here the CDR3 DNA reads TGTGCCAGCAGTGGATTGCCGGGACAAGGTACCCAGTACTTC.

J is TRBJ2-5 and V is TRBV4-2, with TRBD2 matching 14 bases. From germline, CDR1 is LGHNA and CDR2 YNFKEQ. The CDR3 has 14 amino acids. The V gene end was trimmed by 10 bases and the J gene end by 3 bases; junction bases not matched to a gene: 4. The CDR3 here is CAKKTSGGEETQYF. In nucleotides, the CDR3 is TGTGCCAAAAAGACTAGCGGGGGGGAAGAGACCCAGTACTTC.

The chain employs TRBV4-3 and TRBJ2-1; weak D call: TRBD2 (6 bases). The V end was cut by 3 bases, the J end by 6 bases, with 12 bases between. Germline V gene sequence: CDR1 LGHNA, CDR2 YSLEER. The CDR3 extends over 14 amino acids. DNA of the CDR3: TGCGCCAGCAGCCACCCGGGACTTAGCAATGAGCAGTTCTTC. Its translation is CASSHPGLSNEQFF.

The rearrangement joins TRBV4-2 to TRBJ2-1; possibly TRBD2 for D (6 bases). Germline CDR1 and CDR2: LGHNA and YNFKEQ. Trimming stripped 0 bases from V and 1 base from J, with 13 bases between. There are 17 residues in the CDR3. CDR3 protein: CASSQEVRGKSYNEQFF. The CDR3 region has the DNA TGTGCCAGCAGCCAAGAAGTTCGCGGGAAGTCCTACAATGAGCAGTTCTTC.

The gene calls are TRBV9 and TRBJ2-1, with 12 bases lining up with TRBD2. The CDR3 loop spans 15 amino acids. The ends lost 3 bases at V and 7 bases at J; junction bases unmatched: 5. Germline loops: CDR1 SGDLS, CDR2 YYNGEE. CDR3 in amino acids: CASSARLAGVNEQFF. As DNA, the CDR3 is TGTGCCAGCAGCGCCCGACTAGCGGGGGTAAATGAGCAGTTCTTC.

The V gene is TRBV29-1, the J gene TRBJ2-1; 8 bases map to TRBD2. J was trimmed by 8 bases and V by 3 bases; bases with no gene match: 6. The CDR3 consists of 13 residues. Germline CDR1 reads SQVTM; CDR2 reads ANQGSEA. In DNA, the CDR3 is TGCAGCGTTGATGCGGGACTAGGGTATGAGCAGTTCTTC. Translating it yields CSVDAGLGYEQFF.

The CDR3 reads CASSPGTGYDTEAFF. The DNA for the CDR3 is TGTGCCAGCTCACCCGGGACAGGGTACGACACTGAAGCTTTCTTT. The rearrangement uses TRBV18 and TRBJ1-1; 9 positions match TRBD1. CDR3 length: 15 residues. Germline CDR1 KGHSH, CDR2 LQKENI. The trim removed 3 bases at V and 3 bases at J, leaving 5 bases unmatched.

CDR3 amino acids: CASGLSRGPLYEQYF. Written as DNA, the CDR3 is TGTGCTAGTGGTTTAAGCAGGGGTCCCCTCTACGAGCAGTACTTC. This chain connects TRBV12-5 to TRBJ2-7, with D perhaps TRBD1 (6 bases). The CDR3 totals 15 residues. Trimming cost V 3 bases and J 3 bases, with 15 bases left between them. Germline-derived CDR1 and CDR2 are LGHNT and FRNRAP. The variable domain in full, completed from reference TRBV12-5 and TRBJ2-7, reads DARVTQTPRHKVTEMGQEVTMRCQPILGHNTVFWYRQTMMQGLELLAYFRNRAPLDDSGMPKDRFSAEMPDATLATLKIQPSEPRDSAVYFCASGLSRGPLYEQYFGPGTRLTVT.

The rearrangement joins TRBV5-5 to TRBJ2-6; 9 positions match TRBD1. The CDR3 has 19 residues. The V segment lost 3 bases and the J segment 3 bases; nucleotides outside the gene matches: 13. Germline V gives CDR1 SGHKS, CDR2 YYEKEE (reference sequence). The chain's CDR3 is CASSYRNRDRDDGANVLTF. The DNA for the CDR3 is TGTGCCAGCAGCTATAGGAACCGGGACAGGGATGATGGGGCCAACGTCCTGACTTTC.

The V and J genes are TRBV19 and TRBJ2-1, with 13 positions matching TRBD2. This CDR3 has 16 amino acids. Germline CDR1 and CDR2: LNHDA and SQIVND (reference sequence). V lost 3 bases, J lost 10 bases, and 9 bases stayed unmatched. The CDR3 region is CASSIGLAGVAYEQFF. CDR3 nucleotides: TGTGCCAGTAGTATCGGACTAGCGGGAGTGGCTTACGAGCAGTTCTTC. The whole variable domain, remainder taken from reference TRBV19 and TRBJ2-1, is DGGITQSPKYLFRKEGQNVTLSCEQNLNHDAMYWYRQDPGQGLRLIYYSQIVNDFQKGDIAEGYSVSREKKESFPLTVTSAQKNPTAFYLCASSIGLAGVAYEQFFGPGTRLTVL.

J is TRBJ1-1 and V is TRBV21-1. TRBV21-1 has pseudogene status. The CDR3 is made up of 16 amino acids. The CDR3 is CASSSPAGVLNTEAFF. Here the CDR3 DNA reads TGTGCCAGCAGCTCCCCAGCGGGGGTGCTGAACACTGAAGCTTTCTTT.

The rearrangement uses TRBV19 and TRBJ2-1, with 8 bases that match TRBD2. Germline CDR1 is LNHDA and CDR2 is SQIVND (reference sequence). V dropped 1 base and J dropped 4; count of bases not matched to a gene: 3. CDR3 size: 15 residues. The CDR3 protein is CASSIAGGTYNEQFF. CDR3 nucleotide sequence: TGTGCCAGTAGTATAGCGGGAGGGACATACAATGAGCAGTTCTTC.

This clone was seen a single time. This chain joins TRBV28 and TRBJ2-7, with 7 bases lining up with TRBD1. Germline V CDR1 and CDR2: MDHEN, SYDVKM. This CDR3 is built from 15 residues. V shed 5 bases and J 3 bases; nucleotides not matched to a gene: 10. The CDR3 bases are TGTGCCAGCAGTCCCGCGAGGGACAGAAACTACGAGCAGTACTTC. It is translated as CASSPARDRNYEQYF.

V usage is TRBV23-1 and J usage is TRBJ2-1; maybe TRBD2 (6 bases). TRBV23-1 counts as an open reading frame of uncertain function. The CDR3 consists of 17 residues. The V gene lost 0 bases and the J gene lost 2 bases, with 14 bases spanning the gap. The DNA of the CDR3 is TGCGCCAGCAGTCAATCAGAGACTAGGGGAACCTACAATGAGCAGTTCTTC. It codes for CASSQSETRGTYNEQFF.

This clone was found many times. V gene TRBV27 combines with J gene TRBJ1-1; D unresolved. The CDR3 extends over 16 amino acids. CDR1 is MNHEY, CDR2 SMNVEV, per germline (reference sequence). With 5 bases removed from V and 1 base from J, the gap between germline ends came to 17 bases. The CDR3 sequence is CASSVRIDTPNTEAFF. CDR3 DNA sequence: TGTGCCAGCAGTGTCAGGATAGATACTCCGAACACTGAAGCTTTCTTT.

This chain links TRBV5-1 with TRBJ1-3; possibly TRBD1 for D (5 bases). The CDR3 contains 15 residues. Trimming cost V 2 bases and J 0 bases, with 9 bases left between them. Germline V lookup: CDR1 SGHRS, CDR2 YFSETQ. The CDR3 DNA reads as TGCGCCAGCAGCTTTCGGGGGGACTCTGGAAACACCATATATTTT. It is translated as CASSFRGDSGNTIYF.

The chain employs TRBV4-2 and TRBJ2-1, with D possibly TRBD1 on 6 matching bases. Per the germline V gene, CDR1 is LGHNA and CDR2 is YNFKEQ. V was pared by 0 bases and J by 10 bases, with 22 bases between. This CDR3 spans 17 amino acids. CDR3 DNA sequence: TGTGCCAGCAGCCAAGAAACTCGGGGAGAGGGAAGGGGGGAGCAGTTCTTC. Translated, it gives CASSQETRGEGRGEQFF.